The 5 T cell receptor beta chains listed next were all sequenced from one sample in a study of blood T cell repertoires in COVID-19. Using immunoSEQ multiplex PCR, the repertoire was profiled, and TCRdb retains in-frame clones only, with some absent. The data hold 310,000 or so clones, with around 91% observed a single time. The sequencing input was PBMCs or T cells enriched from blood (not recorded which). The receptors originated from a woman under 30 with acute COVID-19.

This chain uses TRBV10-3 with TRBJ2-5; 7 nucleotides match TRBD2. Germline values: CDR1 ENHRY, CDR2 SYGVKD. CDR3 length: 14 amino acids. J was trimmed by 7 bases and V by 6 bases; bases with no gene match: 11. The CDR3 loop is CAISPTSFLMTQYF. The CDR3 DNA sequence: TGTGCCATCAGCCCGACTAGCTTTCTTATGACCCAGTACTTC.

This chain connects TRBV4-1 to TRBJ2-1; 14 positions agree with TRBD2. The CDR3 is 17 amino acids. Per germline, CDR1 MGHRA and CDR2 YSYEKL. V was pared by 4 bases and J by 6 bases, with 8 bases of the junction left unmatched. The CDR3 nucleotides read TGCGCCAGCAGCCCCGGGACTAGCGGGGGCCTGGGCAATGAGCAGTTCTTC. Translation: CASSPGTSGGLGNEQFF.

The chain employs TRBV7-2 and TRBJ1-5, with 8 positions matching TRBD1. Germline CDR1 reads SGHTA; CDR2 reads FQGNSA. The ends lost 4 bases at V and 16 bases at J; junction bases unmatched: 9. CDR3 size: 12 residues. The CDR3: CASSSSGQVFHF. The CDR3 DNA reads TGTGCCAGCAGCTCCTCGGGACAGGTATTTCATTTT.

As for this clone: The sample carries other DNA sequences with the same CDR3. V and J are TRBV19 and TRBJ1-1; D uncertain. CDR3 length: 13 residues. V lost 3 bases and J 3 bases, leaving 8 bases between the germline ends. Germline V CDR1 and CDR2: LNHDA, SQIVND (reference sequence). The CDR3 here is CASSIFLYTEAFF. For the CDR3, the DNA is TGTGCCAGTAGTATCTTTTTATACACTGAAGCTTTCTTT. Filled out from reference TRBV19 and TRBJ1-1, the complete variable domain reads DGGITQSPKYLFRKEGQNVTLSCEQNLNHDAMYWYRQDPGQGLRLIYYSQIVNDFQKGDIAEGYSVSREKKESFPLTVTSAQKNPTAFYLCASSIFLYTEAFFGQGTRLTVV.

CDR3 sequence (DNA): TGTGCCAGCAGTTACGTACATGGGGGGAAAGATACGCAGTATTTT. This codes for CASSYVHGGKDTQYF. V gene TRBV6-5 combines with J gene TRBJ2-3; maybe TRBD2 (6 bases). In germline, CDR1 is MNHEY, CDR2 SVGAGI. The germline V and J ends were trimmed by 2 bases and 5 bases, with 14 bases remaining between them. The length of the CDR3 is 15 residues.